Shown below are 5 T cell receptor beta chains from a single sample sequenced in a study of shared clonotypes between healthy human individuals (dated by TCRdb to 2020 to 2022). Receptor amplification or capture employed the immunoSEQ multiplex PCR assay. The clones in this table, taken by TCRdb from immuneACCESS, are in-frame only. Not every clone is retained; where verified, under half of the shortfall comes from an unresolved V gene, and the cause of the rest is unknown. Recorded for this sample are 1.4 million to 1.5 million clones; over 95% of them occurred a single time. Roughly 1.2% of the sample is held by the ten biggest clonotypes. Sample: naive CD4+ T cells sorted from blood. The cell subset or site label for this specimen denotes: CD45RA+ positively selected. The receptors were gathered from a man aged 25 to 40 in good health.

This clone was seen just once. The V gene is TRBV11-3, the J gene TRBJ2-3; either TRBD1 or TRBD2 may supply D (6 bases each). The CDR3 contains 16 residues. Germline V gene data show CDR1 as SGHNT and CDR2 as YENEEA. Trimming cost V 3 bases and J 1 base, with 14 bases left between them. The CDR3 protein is CASSFRGALGTDTQYF. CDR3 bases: TGTGCCAGCAGCTTTAGGGGGGCTTTGGGCACAGATACGCAGTATTTT. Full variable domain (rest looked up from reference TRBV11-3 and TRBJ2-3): EAGVVQSPRYKIIEKKQPVAFWCNPISGHNTLYWYLQNLGQGPELLIRYENEEAVDDSQLPKDRFSAERLKGVDSTLKIQPAELGDSAVYLCASSFRGALGTDTQYFGPGTRLTVL.

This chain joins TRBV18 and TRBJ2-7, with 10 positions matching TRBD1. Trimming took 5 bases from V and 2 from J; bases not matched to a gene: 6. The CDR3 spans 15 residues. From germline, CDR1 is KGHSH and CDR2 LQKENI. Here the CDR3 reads CASSSPGQGPYEQYF. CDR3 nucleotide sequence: TGTGCCAGCTCATCCCCGGGACAGGGGCCCTACGAGCAGTACTTC.

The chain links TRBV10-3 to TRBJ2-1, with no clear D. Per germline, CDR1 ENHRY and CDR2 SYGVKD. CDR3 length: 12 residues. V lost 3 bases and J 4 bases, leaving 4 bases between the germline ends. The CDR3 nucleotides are TGTGCCATCAGTGACGAGTACAATGAGCAGTTCTTC. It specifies CAISDEYNEQFF.

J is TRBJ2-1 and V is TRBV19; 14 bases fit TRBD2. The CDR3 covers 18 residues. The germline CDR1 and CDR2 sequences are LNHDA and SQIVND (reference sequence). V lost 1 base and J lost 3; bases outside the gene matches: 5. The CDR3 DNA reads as TGTGCCAGTAGTATAGTAGGGGGACTAGCGGGAGTCTACAATGAGCAGTTCTTC. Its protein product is CASSIVGGLAGVYNEQFF.

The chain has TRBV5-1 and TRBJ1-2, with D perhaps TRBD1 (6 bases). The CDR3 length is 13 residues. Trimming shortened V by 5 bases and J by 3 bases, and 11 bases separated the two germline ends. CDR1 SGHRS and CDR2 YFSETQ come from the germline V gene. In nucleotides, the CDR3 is TGCGCCAGCAGGGCAGGGGAGGACTATGGCTACACCTTC. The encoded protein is CASRAGEDYGYTF. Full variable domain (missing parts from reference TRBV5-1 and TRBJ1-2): KAGVTQTPRYLIKTRGQQVTLSCSPISGHRSVSWYQQTPGQGLQFLFEYFSETQRNKGNFPGRFSGRQFSNSRSEMNVSTLELGDSALYLCASRAGEDYGYTFGSGTRLTVV.